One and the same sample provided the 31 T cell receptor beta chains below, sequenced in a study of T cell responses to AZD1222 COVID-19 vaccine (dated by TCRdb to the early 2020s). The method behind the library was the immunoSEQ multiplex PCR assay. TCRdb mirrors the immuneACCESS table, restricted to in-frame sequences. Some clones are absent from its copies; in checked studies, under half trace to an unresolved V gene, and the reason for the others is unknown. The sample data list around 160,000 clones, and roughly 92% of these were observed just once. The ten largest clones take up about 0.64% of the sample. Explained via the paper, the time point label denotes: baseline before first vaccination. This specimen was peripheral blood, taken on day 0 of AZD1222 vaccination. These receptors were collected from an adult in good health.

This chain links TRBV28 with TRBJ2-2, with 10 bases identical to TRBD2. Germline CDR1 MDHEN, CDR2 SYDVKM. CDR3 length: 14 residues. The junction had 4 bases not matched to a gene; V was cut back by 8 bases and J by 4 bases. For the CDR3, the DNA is TGTGCCAGCTCACGGACTAGCGGCACCGGGGAGCTGTTTTTT. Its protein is CASSRTSGTGELFF.

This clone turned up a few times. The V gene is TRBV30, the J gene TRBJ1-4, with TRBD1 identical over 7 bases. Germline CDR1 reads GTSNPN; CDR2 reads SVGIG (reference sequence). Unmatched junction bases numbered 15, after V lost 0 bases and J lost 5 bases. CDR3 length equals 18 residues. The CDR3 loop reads CAWSVPAKHRGRNEKLFF. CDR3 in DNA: TGTGCCTGGAGTGTACCGGCTAAGCACAGGGGTAGGAATGAAAAACTGTTTTTT. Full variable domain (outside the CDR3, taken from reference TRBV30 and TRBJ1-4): SQTIHQWPATLVQPVGSPLSLECTVEGTSNPNLYWYRQAAGRGLQLLFYSVGIGQISSEVPQNLSASRPQDRQFILSSKKLLLSDSGFYLCAWSVPAKHRGRNEKLFFGSGTQLSVL.

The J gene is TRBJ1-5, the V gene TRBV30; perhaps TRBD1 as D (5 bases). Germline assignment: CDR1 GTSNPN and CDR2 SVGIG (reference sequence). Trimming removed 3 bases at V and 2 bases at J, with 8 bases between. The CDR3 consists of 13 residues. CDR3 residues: CAWSSGRNQPQHF. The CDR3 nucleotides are TGTGCCTGGAGCTCAGGGCGCAATCAGCCCCAGCATTTT.

The CDR3 protein is CASSLDPLRLETQYF. The CDR3 DNA reads as TGTGCCAGCAGTTTAGACCCCCTTAGGTTGGAGACCCAGTACTTC. The rearrangement uses TRBV27 and TRBJ2-5; D gene ambiguous. CDR3 length: 15 residues. Trimming removed 2 bases at V and 5 bases at J, with 15 bases between. Germline values: CDR1 MNHEY, CDR2 SMNVEV (reference sequence).

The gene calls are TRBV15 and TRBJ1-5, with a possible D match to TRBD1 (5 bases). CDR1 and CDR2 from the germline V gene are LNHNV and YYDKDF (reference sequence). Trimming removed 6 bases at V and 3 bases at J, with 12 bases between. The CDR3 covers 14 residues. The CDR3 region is CATSSDRNNQPQHF. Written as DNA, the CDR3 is TGTGCCACCAGTAGTGACAGAAACAATCAGCCCCAGCATTTT.

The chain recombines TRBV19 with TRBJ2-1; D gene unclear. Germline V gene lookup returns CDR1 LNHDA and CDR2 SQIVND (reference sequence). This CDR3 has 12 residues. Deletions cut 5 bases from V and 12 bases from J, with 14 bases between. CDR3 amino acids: CASSPPNSRQFF. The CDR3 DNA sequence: TGTGCCAGTAGTCCCCCAAACAGTCGGCAGTTCTTC.

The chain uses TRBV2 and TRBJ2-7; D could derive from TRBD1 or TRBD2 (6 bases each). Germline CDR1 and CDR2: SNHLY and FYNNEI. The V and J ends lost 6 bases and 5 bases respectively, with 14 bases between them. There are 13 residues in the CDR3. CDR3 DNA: TGTGCCAGCAGCTCGGGGGCAAGTCACGAGCAGTACTTC. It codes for CASSSGASHEQYF.

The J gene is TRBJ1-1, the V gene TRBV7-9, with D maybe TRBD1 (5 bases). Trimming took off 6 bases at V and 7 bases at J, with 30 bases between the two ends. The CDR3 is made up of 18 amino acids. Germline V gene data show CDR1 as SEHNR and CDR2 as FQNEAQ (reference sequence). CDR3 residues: CASSHPPTPRDSPREAFF. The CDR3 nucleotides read TGTGCCAGCAGTCACCCACCTACCCCCCGGGACTCTCCCCGTGAAGCTTTCTTT.

CDR3 DNA: TGTGCCAGCAGCTTGGGGGACACTAGCAATCAGCCCCAGCATTTT. It encodes CASSLGDTSNQPQHF. The V call is TRBV5-5, the J call TRBJ1-5, with D possibly matching TRBD1 (6 bases). Germline CDR1 and CDR2: SGHKS and YYEKEE (reference sequence). The CDR3 totals 15 residues. V lost 0 bases and J lost 0, with 7 bases in between. The full variable domain, rest sourced from reference TRBV5-5 and TRBJ1-5, is DAGVTQSPTHLIKTRGQQVTLRCSPISGHKSVSWYQQVLGQGPQFIFQYYEKEERGRGNFPDRFSARQFPNYSSELNVNALLLGDSALYLCASSLGDTSNQPQHFGDGTRLSIL.

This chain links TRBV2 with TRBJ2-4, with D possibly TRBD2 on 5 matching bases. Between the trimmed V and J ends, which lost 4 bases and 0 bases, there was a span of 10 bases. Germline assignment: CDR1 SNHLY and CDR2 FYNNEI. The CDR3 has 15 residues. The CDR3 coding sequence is TGTGCCAGCAGTGGGCGGGTGATAGCCAAAAACATTCAGTACTTC. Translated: CASSGRVIAKNIQYF. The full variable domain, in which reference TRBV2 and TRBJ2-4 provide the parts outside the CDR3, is EPEVTQTPSHQVTQMGQEVILRCVPISNHLYFYWYRQILGQKVEFLVSFYNNEISEKSEIFDDQFSVERPDGSNFTLKIRSTKLEDSAMYFCASSGRVIAKNIQYFGAGTRLSVL.

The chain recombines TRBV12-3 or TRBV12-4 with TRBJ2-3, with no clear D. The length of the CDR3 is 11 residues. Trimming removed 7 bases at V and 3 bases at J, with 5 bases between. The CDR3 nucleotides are TGTGCCAGCACCTCAACAGATACGCAGTATTTT. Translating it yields CASTSTDTQYF.

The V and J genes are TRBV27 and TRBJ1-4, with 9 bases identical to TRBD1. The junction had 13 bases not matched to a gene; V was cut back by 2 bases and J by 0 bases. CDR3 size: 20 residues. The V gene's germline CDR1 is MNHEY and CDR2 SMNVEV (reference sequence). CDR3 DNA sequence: TGTGCCAGCAGTTTAGTGGGCGGGACAGGGTTCCGAGCAACTAATGAAAAACTGTTTTTT. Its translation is CASSLVGGTGFRATNEKLFF.

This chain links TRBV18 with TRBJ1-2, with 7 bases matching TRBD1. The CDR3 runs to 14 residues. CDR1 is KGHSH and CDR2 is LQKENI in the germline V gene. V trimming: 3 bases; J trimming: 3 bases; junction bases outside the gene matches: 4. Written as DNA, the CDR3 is TGTGCCAGCTCACCCACAGGGGTCGACTATGGCTACACCTTC. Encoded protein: CASSPTGVDYGYTF.

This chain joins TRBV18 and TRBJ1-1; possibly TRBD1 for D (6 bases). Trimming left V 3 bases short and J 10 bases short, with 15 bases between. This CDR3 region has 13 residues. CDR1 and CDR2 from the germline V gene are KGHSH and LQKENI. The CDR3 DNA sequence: TGTGCCAGCTCACCGGGACTTCAAGGGGGAGCTTTCTTT. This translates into CASSPGLQGGAFF.

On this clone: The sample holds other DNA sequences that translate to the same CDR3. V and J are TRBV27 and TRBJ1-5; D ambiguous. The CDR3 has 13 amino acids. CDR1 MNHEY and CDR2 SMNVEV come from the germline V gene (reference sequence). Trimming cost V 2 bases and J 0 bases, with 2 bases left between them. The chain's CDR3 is CASSLGSNQPQHF. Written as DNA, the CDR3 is TGTGCCAGCAGTTTAGGTAGCAATCAGCCCCAGCATTTT.

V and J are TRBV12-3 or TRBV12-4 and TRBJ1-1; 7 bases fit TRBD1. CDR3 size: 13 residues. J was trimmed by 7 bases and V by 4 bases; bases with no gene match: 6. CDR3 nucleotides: TGTGCCAGCAGTTCCGGGACAGCTTTTGAAGCTTTCTTT. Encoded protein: CASSSGTAFEAFF.

In nucleotides, the CDR3 is TGTGCCAGCAGTTTCTCCGTCACTGAAGCTTTCTTT. Its protein product is CASSFSVTEAFF. The chain carries TRBV12-3 or TRBV12-4 and TRBJ1-1; D is uncertain. The CDR3 is 12 residues long. Trimming left V 3 bases short and J 4 bases short, with 6 bases between.

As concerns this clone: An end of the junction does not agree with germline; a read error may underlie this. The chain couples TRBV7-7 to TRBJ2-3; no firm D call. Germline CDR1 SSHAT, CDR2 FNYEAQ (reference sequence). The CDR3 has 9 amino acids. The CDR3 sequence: CASSMPPHF. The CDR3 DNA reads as TGTGCCAGCAGCATGCCGCCACATTTT.

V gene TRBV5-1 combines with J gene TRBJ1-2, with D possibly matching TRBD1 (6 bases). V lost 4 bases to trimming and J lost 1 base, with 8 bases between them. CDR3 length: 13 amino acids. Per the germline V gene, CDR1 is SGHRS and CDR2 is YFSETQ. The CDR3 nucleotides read TGCGCCAGCAGCCCGGGACATAACTATGGCTACACCTTC. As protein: CASSPGHNYGYTF.

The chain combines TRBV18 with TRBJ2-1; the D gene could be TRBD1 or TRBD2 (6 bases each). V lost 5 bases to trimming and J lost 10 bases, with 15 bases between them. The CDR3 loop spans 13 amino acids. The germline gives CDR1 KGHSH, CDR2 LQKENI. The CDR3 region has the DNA TGTGCCAGCTCATGGGGCAGGGGAGGCGAGCAGTTCTTC. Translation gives CASSWGRGGEQFF. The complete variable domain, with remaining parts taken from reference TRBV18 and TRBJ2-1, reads NAGVMQNPRHLVRRRGQEARLRCSPMKGHSHVYWYRQLPEEGLKFMVYLQKENIIDESGMPKERFSAEFPKEGPSILRIQQVVRGDSAAYFCASSWGRGGEQFFGPGTRLTVL.

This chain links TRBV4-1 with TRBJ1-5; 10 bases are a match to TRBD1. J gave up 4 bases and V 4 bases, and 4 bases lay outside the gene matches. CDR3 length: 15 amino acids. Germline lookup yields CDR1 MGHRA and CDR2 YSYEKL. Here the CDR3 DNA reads TGCGCCAGCAGCCTCCGGGACAGGGGTAATCAGCCCCAGCATTTT. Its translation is CASSLRDRGNQPQHF.

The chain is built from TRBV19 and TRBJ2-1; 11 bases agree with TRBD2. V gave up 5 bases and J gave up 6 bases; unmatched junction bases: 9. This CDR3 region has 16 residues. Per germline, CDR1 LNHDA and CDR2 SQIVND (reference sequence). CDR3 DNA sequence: TGTGCCAGTAGTCCCCGAGATAGCGGGAGGGCCAATGAGCAGTTCTTC. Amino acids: CASSPRDSGRANEQFF.

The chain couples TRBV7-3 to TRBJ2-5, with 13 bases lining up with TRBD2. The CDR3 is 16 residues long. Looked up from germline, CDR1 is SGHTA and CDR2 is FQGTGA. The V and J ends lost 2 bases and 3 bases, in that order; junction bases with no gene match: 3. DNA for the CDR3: TGTGCCAGCAGCTTAGGGGGACTAGCGGGAAAAGAGACCCAGTACTTC. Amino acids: CASSLGGLAGKETQYF.

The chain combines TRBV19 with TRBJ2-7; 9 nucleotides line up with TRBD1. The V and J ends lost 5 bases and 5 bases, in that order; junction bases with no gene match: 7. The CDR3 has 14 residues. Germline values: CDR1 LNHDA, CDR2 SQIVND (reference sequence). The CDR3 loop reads CASSLTGGIDEQYF. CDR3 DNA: TGTGCCAGTAGTCTGACAGGGGGAATCGACGAGCAGTACTTC. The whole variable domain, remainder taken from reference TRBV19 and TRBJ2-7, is DGGITQSPKYLFRKEGQNVTLSCEQNLNHDAMYWYRQDPGQGLRLIYYSQIVNDFQKGDIAEGYSVSREKKESFPLTVTSAQKNPTAFYLCASSLTGGIDEQYFGPGTRLTVT.

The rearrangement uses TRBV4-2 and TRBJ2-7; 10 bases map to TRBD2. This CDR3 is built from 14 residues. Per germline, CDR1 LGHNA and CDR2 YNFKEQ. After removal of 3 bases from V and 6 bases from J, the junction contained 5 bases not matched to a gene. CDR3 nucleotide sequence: TGTGCCAGCAGCCAGGCCAGCGGGAGGGCCGAGCAGTACTTC. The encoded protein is CASSQASGRAEQYF.

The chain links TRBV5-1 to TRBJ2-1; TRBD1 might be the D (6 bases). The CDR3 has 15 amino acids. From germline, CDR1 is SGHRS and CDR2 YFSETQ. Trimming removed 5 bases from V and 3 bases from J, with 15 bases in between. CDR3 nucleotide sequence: TGCGCCAGCAGTCTCCACCAGGGGTACTACAATGAGCAGTTCTTC. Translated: CASSLHQGYYNEQFF.

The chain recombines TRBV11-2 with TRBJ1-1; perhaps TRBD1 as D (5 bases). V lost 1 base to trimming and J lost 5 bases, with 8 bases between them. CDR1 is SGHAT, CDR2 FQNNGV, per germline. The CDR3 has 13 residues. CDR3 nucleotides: TGTGCCAGCAGCTTAGTCGGGGGGACTGAAGCTTTCTTT. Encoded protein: CASSLVGGTEAFF.

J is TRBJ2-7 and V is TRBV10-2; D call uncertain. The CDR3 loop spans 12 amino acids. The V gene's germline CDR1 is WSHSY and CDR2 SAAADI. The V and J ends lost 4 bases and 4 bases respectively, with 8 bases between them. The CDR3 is CASSVGRYEQYF. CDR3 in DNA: TGCGCCAGCAGTGTTGGACGTTACGAGCAGTACTTC.

This CDR3 is CASSLLYPQGQNTEAFF. The CDR3, as DNA: TGCGCCAGCAGCTTGCTTTACCCACAGGGGCAAAACACTGAAGCTTTCTTT. The chain joins TRBV5-1 to TRBJ1-1; 7 positions agree with TRBD1. The CDR3 totals 17 residues. Germline values: CDR1 SGHRS, CDR2 YFSETQ. The V segment lost 1 base and the J segment 2 bases; nucleotides outside the gene matches: 11.

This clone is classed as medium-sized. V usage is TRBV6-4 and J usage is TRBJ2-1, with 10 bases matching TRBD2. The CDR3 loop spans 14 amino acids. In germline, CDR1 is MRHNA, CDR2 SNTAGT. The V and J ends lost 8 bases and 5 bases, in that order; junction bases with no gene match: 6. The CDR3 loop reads CASAGTSENNEQFF. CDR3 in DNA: TGTGCCAGCGCAGGGACTAGCGAGAACAATGAGCAGTTCTTC.

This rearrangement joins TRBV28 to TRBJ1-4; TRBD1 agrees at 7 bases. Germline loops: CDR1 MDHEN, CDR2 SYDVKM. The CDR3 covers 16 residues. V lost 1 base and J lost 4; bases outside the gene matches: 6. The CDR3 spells CASSLLTGDSNEKLFF. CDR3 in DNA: TGTGCCAGCAGTTTATTAACAGGGGATAGTAATGAAAAACTGTTTTTT.